The T cell receptor (beta chain) under discussion was sequenced for a study of early stage breast cancer tumors. General study results and limits: Chain pairing and CD4, CD8 or FOXP3 expression were not captured. In about 90% of the 16 patients, blood comparison separated tumor from normal breast.

Germline values: CDR1 MNHEY, CDR2 SVGAGI. The V and J ends lost 7 bases and 1 base, in that order; junction bases with no gene match: 8. There are 15 residues in the CDR3. Repertoires were generated with immunoSEQ multiplex PCR, while TCRdb's copy carries only in-frame clones and drops some. The table shows roughly 53,000 clones, with 80% to 95% occurring only once. As for this clone: What it recognizes is unknown.

The TCR comes from a person between 65 and 79 years old with breast cancer. The V call is TRBV6-5, the J call TRBJ1-1, with 8 positions matching TRBD1. The specimen sequenced was blood. CDR3 sequence: CASKATGTGNTEAFF. The DNA for the CDR3 is TGTGCCAGCAAGGCCACCGGGACAGGGAACACTGAAGCTTTCTTT.